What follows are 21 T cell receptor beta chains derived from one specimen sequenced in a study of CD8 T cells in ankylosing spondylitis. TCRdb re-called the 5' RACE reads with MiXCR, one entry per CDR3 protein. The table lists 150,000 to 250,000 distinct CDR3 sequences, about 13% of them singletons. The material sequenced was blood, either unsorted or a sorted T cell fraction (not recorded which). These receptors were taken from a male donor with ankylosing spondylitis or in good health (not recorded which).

Here the CDR3 DNA reads TGCAGCGTGGGGGACAGGCCCTACGAGCAGTACTTC. Protein sequence: CSVGDRPYEQYF. V and J are TRBV29-1 and TRBJ2-7, with TRBD1 identical over 8 bases. J lost 2 bases, V lost 6 bases, and 3 bases had no gene match. The germline CDR1 and CDR2 sequences are SQVTM and ANQGSEA. The CDR3 sequence is 12 residues long.

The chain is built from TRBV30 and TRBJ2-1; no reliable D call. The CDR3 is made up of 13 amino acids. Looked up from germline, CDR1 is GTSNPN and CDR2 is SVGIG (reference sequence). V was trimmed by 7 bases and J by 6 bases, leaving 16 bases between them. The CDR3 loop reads CAFTMSGTNEQFF. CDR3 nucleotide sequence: TGTGCCTTTACAATGAGTGGTACCAATGAGCAGTTCTTC.

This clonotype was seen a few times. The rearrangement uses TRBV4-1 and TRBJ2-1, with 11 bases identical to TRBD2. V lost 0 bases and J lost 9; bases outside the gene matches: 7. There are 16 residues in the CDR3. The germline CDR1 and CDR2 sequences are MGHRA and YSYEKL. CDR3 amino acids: CASSQESLAGGFEQFF. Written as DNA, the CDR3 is TGCGCCAGCAGCCAAGAAAGTCTAGCGGGAGGATTTGAGCAGTTCTTC.

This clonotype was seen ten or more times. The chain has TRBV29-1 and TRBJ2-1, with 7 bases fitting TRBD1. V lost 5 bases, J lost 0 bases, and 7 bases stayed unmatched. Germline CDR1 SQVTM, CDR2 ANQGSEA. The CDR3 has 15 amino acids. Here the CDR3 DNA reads TGCAGCGTTACGGGGACAGAGAGCTCCTACAATGAGCAGTTCTTC. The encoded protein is CSVTGTESSYNEQFF.

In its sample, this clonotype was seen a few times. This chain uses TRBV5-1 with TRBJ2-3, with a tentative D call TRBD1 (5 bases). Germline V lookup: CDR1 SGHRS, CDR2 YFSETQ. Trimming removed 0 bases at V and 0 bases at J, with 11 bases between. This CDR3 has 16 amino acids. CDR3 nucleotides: TGCGCCAGCAGCTTGGCAGGCAGGGATAGCACAGATACGCAGTATTTT. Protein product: CASSLAGRDSTDTQYF.

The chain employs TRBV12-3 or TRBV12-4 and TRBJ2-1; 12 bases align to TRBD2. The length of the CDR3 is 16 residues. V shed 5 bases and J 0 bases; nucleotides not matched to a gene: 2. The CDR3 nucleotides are TGTGCCAGCAGTACTAGCGGGGGGAGCTCCTACAATGAGCAGTTCTTC. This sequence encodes CASSTSGGSSYNEQFF.

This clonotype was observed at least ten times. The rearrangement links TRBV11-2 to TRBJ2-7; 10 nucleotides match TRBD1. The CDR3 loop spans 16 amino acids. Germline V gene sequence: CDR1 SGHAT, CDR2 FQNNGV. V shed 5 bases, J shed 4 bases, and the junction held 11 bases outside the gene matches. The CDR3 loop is CASSTTLGTGVYEQYF. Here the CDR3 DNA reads TGTGCCAGCAGCACGACTCTCGGGACAGGGGTTTACGAGCAGTACTTC. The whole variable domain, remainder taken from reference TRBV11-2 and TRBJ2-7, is EAGVAQSPRYKIIEKRQSVAFWCNPISGHATLYWYQQILGQGPKLLIQFQNNGVVDDSQLPKDRFSAERLKGVDSTLKIQPAKLEDSAVYLCASSTTLGTGVYEQYFGPGTRLTVT.

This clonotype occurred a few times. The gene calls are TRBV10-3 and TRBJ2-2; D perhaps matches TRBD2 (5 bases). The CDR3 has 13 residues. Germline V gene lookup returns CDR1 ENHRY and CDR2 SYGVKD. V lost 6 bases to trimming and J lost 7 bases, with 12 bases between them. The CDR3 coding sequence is TGTGCCATCAGGGAGGCGTCTGGCGGGGAGCTGTTTTTT. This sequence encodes CAIREASGGELFF.

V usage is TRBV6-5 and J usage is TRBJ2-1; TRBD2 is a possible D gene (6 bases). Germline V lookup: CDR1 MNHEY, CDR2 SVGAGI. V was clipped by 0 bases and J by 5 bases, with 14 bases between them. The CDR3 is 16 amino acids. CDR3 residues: CASSYSWDSTNNEQFF. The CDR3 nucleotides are TGTGCCAGCAGTTACTCGTGGGACTCGACCAACAATGAGCAGTTCTTC.

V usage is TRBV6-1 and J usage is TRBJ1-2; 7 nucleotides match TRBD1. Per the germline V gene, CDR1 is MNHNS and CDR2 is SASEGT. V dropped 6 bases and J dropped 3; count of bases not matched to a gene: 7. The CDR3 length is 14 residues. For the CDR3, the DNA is TGTGCCAGCAGAAACCAGGGGGGGGACTATGGCTACACCTTC. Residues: CASRNQGGDYGYTF.

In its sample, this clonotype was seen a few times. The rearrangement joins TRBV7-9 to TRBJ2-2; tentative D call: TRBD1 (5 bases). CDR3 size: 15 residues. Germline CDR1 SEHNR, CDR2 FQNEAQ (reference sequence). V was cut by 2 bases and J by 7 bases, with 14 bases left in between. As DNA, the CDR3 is TGTGCCAGCAGCTTATATCAGGGTTCAGTCGGGGAGCTGTTTTTT. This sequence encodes CASSLYQGSVGELFF.

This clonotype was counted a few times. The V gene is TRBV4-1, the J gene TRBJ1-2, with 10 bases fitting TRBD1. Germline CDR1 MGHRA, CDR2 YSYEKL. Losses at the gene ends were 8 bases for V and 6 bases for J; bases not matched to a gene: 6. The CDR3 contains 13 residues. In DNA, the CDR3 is TGCGCCAGCGCCGGGACAGGGGTTAATGGCTACACCTTC. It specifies CASAGTGVNGYTF.

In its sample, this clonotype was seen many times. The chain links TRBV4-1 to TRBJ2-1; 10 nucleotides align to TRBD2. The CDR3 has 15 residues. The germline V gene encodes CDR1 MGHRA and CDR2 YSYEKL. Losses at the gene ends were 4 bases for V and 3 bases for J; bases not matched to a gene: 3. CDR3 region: CASSLRLAGYNEQFF. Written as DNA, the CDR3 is TGCGCCAGCAGCCTTCGACTAGCGGGCTACAATGAGCAGTTCTTC.

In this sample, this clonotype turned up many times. The DNA for the CDR3 is TGCAGTGCTAGAGATATAGGGCAGGACTACGAGCAGTACTTC. It specifies CSARDIGQDYEQYF. The V call is TRBV20-1, the J call TRBJ2-7; D unclear. Trimming stripped 0 bases from V and 3 bases from J, with 12 bases between. This CDR3 is 14 amino acids long. Germline CDR1 DFQATT, CDR2 SNEGSKA (reference sequence).

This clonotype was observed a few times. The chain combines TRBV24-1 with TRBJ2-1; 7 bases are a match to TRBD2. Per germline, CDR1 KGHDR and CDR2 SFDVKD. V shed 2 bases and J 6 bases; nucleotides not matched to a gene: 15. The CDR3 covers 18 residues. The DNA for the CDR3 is TGTGCCACCAGTGATTCCACTCGAATGGGGGGACTACTCAATGAGCAGTTCTTC. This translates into CATSDSTRMGGLLNEQFF.

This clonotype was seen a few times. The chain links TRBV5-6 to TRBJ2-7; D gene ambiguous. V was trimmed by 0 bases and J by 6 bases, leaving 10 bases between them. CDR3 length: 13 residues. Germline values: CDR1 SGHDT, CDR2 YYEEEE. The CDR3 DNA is TGTGCCAGCAGCTTGGCCGGTCCGACCGAGCAGTACTTC. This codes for CASSLAGPTEQYF.

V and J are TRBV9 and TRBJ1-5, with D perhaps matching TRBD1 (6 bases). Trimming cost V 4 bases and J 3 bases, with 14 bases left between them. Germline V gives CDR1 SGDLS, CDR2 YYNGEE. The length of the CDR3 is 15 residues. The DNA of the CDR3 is TGTGCCAGCAGCTTCTCGGGGGCTCACAATCAGCCCCAGCATTTT. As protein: CASSFSGAHNQPQHF. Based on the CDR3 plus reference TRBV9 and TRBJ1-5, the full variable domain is DSGVTQTPKHLITATGQRVTLRCSPRSGDLSVYWYQQSLDQGLQFLIQYYNGEERAKGNILERFSAQQFPDLHSELNLSSLELGDSALYFCASSFSGAHNQPQHFGDGTRLSIL.

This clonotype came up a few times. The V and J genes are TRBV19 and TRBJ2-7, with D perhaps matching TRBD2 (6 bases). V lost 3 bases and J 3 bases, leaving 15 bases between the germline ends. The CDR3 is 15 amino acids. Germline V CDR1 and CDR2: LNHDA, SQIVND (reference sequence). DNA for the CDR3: TGTGCCAGTAGTATGTTTACGGGACTCAACTACGAGCAGTACTTC. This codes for CASSMFTGLNYEQYF.

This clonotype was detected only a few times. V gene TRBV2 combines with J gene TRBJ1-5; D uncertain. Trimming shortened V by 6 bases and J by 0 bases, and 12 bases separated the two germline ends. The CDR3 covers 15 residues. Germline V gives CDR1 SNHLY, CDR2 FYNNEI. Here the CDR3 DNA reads TGTGCCAGCAGAAAGACGGACTATAGCAATCAGCCCCAGCATTTT. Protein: CASRKTDYSNQPQHF. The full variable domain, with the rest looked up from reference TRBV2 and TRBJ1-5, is EPEVTQTPSHQVTQMGQEVILRCVPISNHLYFYWYRQILGQKVEFLVSFYNNEISEKSEIFDDQFSVERPDGSNFTLKIRSTKLEDSAMYFCASRKTDYSNQPQHFGDGTRLSIL.

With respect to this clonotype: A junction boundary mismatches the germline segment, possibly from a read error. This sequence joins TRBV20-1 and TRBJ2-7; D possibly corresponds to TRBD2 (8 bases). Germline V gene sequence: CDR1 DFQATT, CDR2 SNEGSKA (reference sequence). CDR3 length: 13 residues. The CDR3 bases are TGCAGTGCTAGATCGGGAGGGGGCTACGAGCAGTGCTTC. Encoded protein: CSARSGGGYEQCF.

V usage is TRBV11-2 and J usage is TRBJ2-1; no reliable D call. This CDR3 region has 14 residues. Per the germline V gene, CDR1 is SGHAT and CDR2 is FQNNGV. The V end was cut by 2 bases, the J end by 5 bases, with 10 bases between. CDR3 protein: CASSLMDLNNEQFF. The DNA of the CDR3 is TGTGCCAGCAGCTTAATGGACCTAAACAATGAGCAGTTCTTC.